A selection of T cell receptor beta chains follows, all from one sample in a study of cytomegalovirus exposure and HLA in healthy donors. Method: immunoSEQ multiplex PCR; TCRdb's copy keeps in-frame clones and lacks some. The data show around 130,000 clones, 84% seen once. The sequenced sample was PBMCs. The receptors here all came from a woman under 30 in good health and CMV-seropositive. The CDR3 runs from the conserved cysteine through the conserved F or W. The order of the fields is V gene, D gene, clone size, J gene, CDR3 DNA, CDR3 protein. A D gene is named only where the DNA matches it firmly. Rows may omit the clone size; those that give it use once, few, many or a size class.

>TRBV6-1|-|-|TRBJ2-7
TGTGCCAGCAGGACGTTTCGGGACTCACCATACGAGCAGTACTTC
CASRTFRDSPYEQYF
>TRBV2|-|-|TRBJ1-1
TGTGCCAGCAGTGTAGGGAGGGTGGGAAACACTGAAGCTTTCTTT
CASSVGRVGNTEAFF
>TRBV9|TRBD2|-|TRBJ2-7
TGTGCCAGCAGCGTAGGGGGAGCGGGGGGTCCCTACGAGCAGTACTTC
CASSVGGAGGPYEQYF
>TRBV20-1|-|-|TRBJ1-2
TGCAGTGCGCAGGTGAACTATGGCTACACCTTC
CSAQVNYGYTF
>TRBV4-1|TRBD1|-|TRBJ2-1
TGCGCCAGCAGCTCAAGACAGGGGCCCCTGTACAATGAGCAGTTCTTC
CASSSRQGPLYNEQFF
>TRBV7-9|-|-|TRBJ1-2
TGTGCCAGCAGCTTCTTAGACACCTACTATGGCTACACCTTC
CASSFLDTYYGYTF
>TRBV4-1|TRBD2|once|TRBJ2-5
TGCGCCAGCAGCCAAGAGGTAGCGGGGGGCCAAGAGACCCAGTACTTC
CASSQEVAGGQETQYF
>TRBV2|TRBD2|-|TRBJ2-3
TGTGCCAGCTCCGGGACTAGCGGGGGGGCGGGGTGGACAGATACGCAGTATTTT
CASSGTSGGAGWTDTQYF
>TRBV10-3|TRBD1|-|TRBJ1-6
TGTGCCATCAGTACCGGGACAGAGAATTCACCCCTCCACTTT
CAISTGTENSPLHF
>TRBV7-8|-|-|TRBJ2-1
TGTGCCAGCAGCTTAGAGAGGGGGAGTGAGCAGTTCTTC
CASSLERGSEQFF
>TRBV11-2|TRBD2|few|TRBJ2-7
TGTGCCAGCAGCTCCCCCCTGGGGCGACTAGCGGGGGCAGGGGAGCAGTACTTC
CASSSPLGRLAGAGEQYF
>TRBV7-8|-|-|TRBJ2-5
TGTGCCAGCAGCTTAGGTTGGCAGCAAGAGACCCAGTACTTC
CASSLGWQQETQYF
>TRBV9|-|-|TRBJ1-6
TGTGCCAGCAGCGTAGAGTACACCAATTCACCCCTCCACTTT
CASSVEYTNSPLHF
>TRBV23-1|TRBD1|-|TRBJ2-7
TGCGCCAGCCCCAAGGGGGCAGCGCTACTTAAATACGAGCAGTACTTC
CASPKGAALLKYEQYF
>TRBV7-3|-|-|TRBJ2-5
TGTGCCAGCAGCTTAGTCGGAGAGACCCAGTACTTC
CASSLVGETQYF
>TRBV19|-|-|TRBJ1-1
TGTGCCAGTAGTCTAGTCCCAGGAGGAACTGAAGCTTTCTTT
CASSLVPGGTEAFF
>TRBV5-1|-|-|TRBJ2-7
TGCGCCAGCAGCTTGCCGATGGGGGGATCCTACGAGCAGTACTTC
CASSLPMGGSYEQYF
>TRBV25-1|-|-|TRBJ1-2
TGTGCCAGCAGTGGAGGGGGGGGAGGCTACACCTTC
CASSGGGGGYTF
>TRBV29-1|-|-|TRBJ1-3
TGCAGCGTCGAGACAGTTTTAACGGGAAACACCATATATTTT
CSVETVLTGNTIYF
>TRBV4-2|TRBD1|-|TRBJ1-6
TGTGCCAGCAGCCAAGATAACACAGGGGGATGGAATTCACCCCTCCACTTT
CASSQDNTGGWNSPLHF
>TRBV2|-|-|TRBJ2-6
TGTGCCAGTGGGGTGCGGGGCCAGCCTGGGGCCAACGTCCTGACTTTC
CASGVRGQPGANVLTF
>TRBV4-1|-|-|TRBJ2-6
TGCGCCAGCAGCCTCGGGGACTCTGGGGCCAACGTCCTGACTTTC
CASSLGDSGANVLTF
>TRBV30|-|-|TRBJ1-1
TGTGCTTCGGCCGAGACAGCAAACACTGAAGCTTTCTTT
CASAETANTEAFF
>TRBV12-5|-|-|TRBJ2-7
TGTGCTAGTGGTTTGGTTTTCCGGGGGAGCTCCTACGAGCAGTACTTC
CASGLVFRGSSYEQYF
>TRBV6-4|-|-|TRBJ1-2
TGTGCCAGCACCCTGGACAGTGGTGGGTATGGCTACACCTTC
CASTLDSGGYGYTF
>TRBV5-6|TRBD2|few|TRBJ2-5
TGTGCCAGCAGCTTGGCGTCTAGCGGGGGCGAGACCCAGTACTTC
CASSLASSGGETQYF
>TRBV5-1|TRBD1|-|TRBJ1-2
TGCGCCAGCAGCCCTGGGACAGGGGGCGTTGGCTACACCTTC
CASSPGTGGVGYTF
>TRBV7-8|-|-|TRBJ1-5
TGTGCCAGCAGCTTAGTTTCGCAGTTTCAGCCCCAGCATTTT
CASSLVSQFQPQHF
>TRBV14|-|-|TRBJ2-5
TGTGCCAGCAGCCAAGTTGGGGGCTCTAGGGAGACCCAGTACTTC
CASSQVGGSRETQYF
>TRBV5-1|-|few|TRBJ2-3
TGCGCCAGCAGCTTGGTTCAGGGTGGTACCCCTAGCACAGATACGCAGTATTTT
CASSLVQGGTPSTDTQYF
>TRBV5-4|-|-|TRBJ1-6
TGTGCCAGCAGCTTAGACGGGAGCACTAATTCACCCCTCCACTTT
CASSLDGSTNSPLHF
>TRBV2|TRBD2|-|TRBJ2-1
TGTGCCAGCAGTGAAGTCGGGACTAGCTCCCCTTTGTTCTTC
CASSEVGTSSPLFF
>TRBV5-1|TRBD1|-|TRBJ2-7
TGCGCCAGCAGCCCTAGGGGGCGCGACTACGAGCAGTACTTC
CASSPRGRDYEQYF
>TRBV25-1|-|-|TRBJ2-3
TGTGCCAGCAGTGAATATGGAAACAGGGTGGGCGGGGGTACGCAGTATTTT
CASSEYGNRVGGGTQYF
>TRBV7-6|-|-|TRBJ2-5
TGTGCCAGCAGCATCAGGGTGGGAGAGACCCAGTACTTC
CASSIRVGETQYF
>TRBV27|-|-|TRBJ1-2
TGTGCCAGCAGCCCCAGGGGCAACTATGGCTACACCTTC
CASSPRGNYGYTF
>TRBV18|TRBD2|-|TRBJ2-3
TGTGCCAGCTCACCCAGACTAGCGGGGGGGTCCATGGATACGCAGTATTTT
CASSPRLAGGSMDTQYF
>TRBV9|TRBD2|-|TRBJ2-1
TGTGCCAGCAGCGGGAGCGGGGGGGCCTTAGATGAGCAGTTCTTC
CASSGSGGALDEQFF
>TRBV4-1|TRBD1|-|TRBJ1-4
TGCGCCAGCAGCCAAGGAGGGACAGGGGACGTATATGAAAAACTGTTTTTT
CASSQGGTGDVYEKLFF
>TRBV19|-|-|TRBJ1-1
TGTGCCAGTAGTATCCAGGGCAGTGAAGCTTTCTTT
CASSIQGSEAFF
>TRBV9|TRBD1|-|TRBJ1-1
TGTGCCAGCAGCGTCTGGAACAGGGGGCCCAAGGACACTGAAGCTTTCTTT
CASSVWNRGPKDTEAFF
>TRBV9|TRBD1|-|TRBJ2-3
TGTGCCAGCAGCACGACAGGGGCTAGCACAGATACGCAGTATTTT
CASSTTGASTDTQYF
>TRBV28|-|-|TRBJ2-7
TGTGCCAGCAGTCCCCGGGATCCGGAGCAGTACTTC
CASSPRDPEQYF